Listed below are T cell receptor beta chains from one sample, sequenced in a study of blood T cell repertoires in COVID-19. The table came from immunoSEQ multiplex PCR; TCRdb's copy has only in-frame clones and leaves some out. The top ten hold about 4.6% of the sample, which has hundreds of thousands of clones, roughly 89% seen once. Sequencing was performed on peripheral blood. Source of these receptors: a man aged 40-49 years with acute or convalescent COVID-19. The CDR3 runs from the conserved cysteine through the conserved F or W. Each record gives: V gene, D gene, clone size, J gene, CDR3 DNA, CDR3 protein. D genes are given only for firm matches. Rows may omit the clone size; those that give it use once, few, many or a size class.

V: TRBV2; D: .; size: .; J: TRBJ2-3; DNA: TGTGCCAGCAGTGTCGCCTCGGGACTCCGCGAGGATACGCAGTATTTT; CDR3: CASSVASGLREDTQYF
V: TRBV30; D: .; size: few; J: TRBJ1-4; DNA: TGTGCTAGCCAATCGAAACTGTTTTTT; CDR3: CASQSKLFF
V: TRBV27; D: .; size: .; J: TRBJ2-4; DNA: TGTGCCAGCAGTTTAGGGGGCCAAAACATTCAGTACTTC; CDR3: CASSLGGQNIQYF
V: TRBV3-1/TRBV3-2; D: TRBD1; size: .; J: TRBJ1-6; DNA: TGTGCCAGCAGCTCAAGGGGGACAGGGACCAATTCACCCCTCCACTTT; CDR3: CASSSRGTGTNSPLHF
V: TRBV24-1; D: .; size: .; J: TRBJ1-1; DNA: TGTGCCACCAGTGACCGGGACACCAGTGAAGCTTTCTTT; CDR3: CATSDRDTSEAFF
V: TRBV11-2; D: TRBD1; size: .; J: TRBJ1-6; DNA: TGTGCCAGCAGCTTATCAGGGGGCGGGGTAGATTCACCCCTCCACTTT; CDR3: CASSLSGGGVDSPLHF
V: TRBV4-1; D: .; size: .; J: TRBJ1-4; DNA: TGCGCCAGCAGCCAAGGCGAAATGGGTCGGGGGAATGGGGAAAAACTGTTTTTT; CDR3: CASSQGEMGRGNGEKLFF
V: TRBV10-3; D: TRBD1; size: .; J: TRBJ1-3; DNA: TGTGCCATCGGACAGGGGGCGGGAAACACCATATATTTT; CDR3: CAIGQGAGNTIYF
V: TRBV6-1; D: .; size: .; J: TRBJ2-6; DNA: TGTGCCAGCCAATCCTCTGGGGCCAACGTCCTGACTTTC; CDR3: CASQSSGANVLTF
V: TRBV20-1; D: .; size: .; J: TRBJ2-2; DNA: TGCAGTGCTAGTAGAACAGGGAACACCGGGGAGCTGTTTTTT; CDR3: CSASRTGNTGELFF
V: TRBV20-1; D: TRBD2; size: .; J: TRBJ2-3; DNA: TGCAGTGCTAGTATCCGCCAGCGGGGGGTCGTGGATACGCAGTATTTT; CDR3: CSASIRQRGVVDTQYF
V: TRBV28; D: .; size: .; J: TRBJ2-2; DNA: TGTGCCAGCAGTTTACCACAGGGTACGGTCACCGGGGAGCTGTTTTTT; CDR3: CASSLPQGTVTGELFF
V: TRBV5-5; D: .; size: .; J: TRBJ2-7; DNA: TGTGCCAGCAGCTACGAGCCCCGATACGAGCAGTACTTC; CDR3: CASSYEPRYEQYF
V: TRBV3-1/TRBV3-2; D: .; size: .; J: TRBJ1-2; DNA: TGTGCCAGCAGCGACCCTTGGGGGCGGCTCAAGGACTATGGCTACACCTTC; CDR3: CASSDPWGRLKDYGYTF
V: TRBV11-3; D: .; size: once; J: TRBJ2-7; DNA: TGTGCCAGCAGCTCCTCAGGGCTTTCCTACGAGCAGTACTTC; CDR3: CASSSSGLSYEQYF
V: TRBV11-1; D: .; size: .; J: TRBJ2-7; DNA: TGTGCCAGCAGCTTACTCCCCTACGAGCAGTACTTC; CDR3: CASSLLPYEQYF
V: TRBV5-1; D: .; size: .; J: TRBJ2-3; DNA: TGCGCCAGCAGCCCCAGGGGTGCTAGCACAGATACGCAGTATTTT; CDR3: CASSPRGASTDTQYF
V: TRBV5-1; D: .; size: .; J: TRBJ1-3; DNA: TGCGCCAGCAGCTTGGGGGCAACTTCTGGAAACACCATATATTTT; CDR3: CASSLGATSGNTIYF
V: TRBV12-3/TRBV12-4; D: .; size: .; J: TRBJ2-7; DNA: TGTGCCAGCAGTTTCGAGGTCTACGAGCAGTACTTC; CDR3: CASSFEVYEQYF
V: TRBV5-1; D: TRBD1; size: .; J: TRBJ1-3; DNA: TGCGCCAGCAGCGCCGGGACAGGGGGTGGAAACACCATATATTTT; CDR3: CASSAGTGGGNTIYF
V: TRBV12-5; D: TRBD1; size: .; J: TRBJ1-3; DNA: TGTGCTAGTGGTTCACCCCCCGGGACAGCGAGCTCTGGAAACACCATATATTTT; CDR3: CASGSPPGTASSGNTIYF
V: TRBV5-4; D: TRBD1; size: .; J: TRBJ2-5; DNA: TGTGCCAGCAGCCTCCAGACAGGGGAATGGGGGGAGACCCAGTACTTC; CDR3: CASSLQTGEWGETQYF
V: TRBV3-1/TRBV3-2; D: .; size: .; J: TRBJ1-2; DNA: TGTGCCAGCAGTATTGGGGGGATGGGTGGCTACACCTTC; CDR3: CASSIGGMGGYTF
V: TRBV11-3; D: TRBD2; size: .; J: TRBJ2-2; DNA: TGTGCCAGCAGCTTATCCCCCAGCGGGGGGCGCACCGGGGAGCTGTTTTTT; CDR3: CASSLSPSGGRTGELFF
V: TRBV19; D: TRBD1; size: .; J: TRBJ2-2; DNA: TGTGCCAGTAGTGCCGGGACAGGGGCCACCGGGGAGCTGTTTTTT; CDR3: CASSAGTGATGELFF
V: TRBV3-1/TRBV3-2; D: TRBD1; size: .; J: TRBJ1-2; DNA: TGTGCCAGCTCAGGACAGGGATCTTACTTTAACTATGGCTACACCTTC; CDR3: CASSGQGSYFNYGYTF
V: TRBV19; D: .; size: .; J: TRBJ2-2; DNA: TGTGCCAGTAGCCGCGGGCGATACACCGGGGAGCTGTTTTTT; CDR3: CASSRGRYTGELFF
V: TRBV2; D: TRBD1; size: .; J: TRBJ1-2; DNA: TGTGCCAGCAGTGAAGGGCTCCCCGGGACAGGGTTTAGCCCATATGGCTACACCTTC; CDR3: CASSEGLPGTGFSPYGYTF
V: TRBV27; D: .; size: .; J: TRBJ2-7; DNA: TGTGCCAGCAGTTTAACAACAAGGGGGGGGAGCTTCTACGAGCAGTACTTC; CDR3: CASSLTTRGGSFYEQYF
V: TRBV19; D: TRBD1; size: .; J: TRBJ1-6; DNA: TGTGCCAGTGCTTACAGGGGGCTGGATAATTCACCCCTCCACTTT; CDR3: CASAYRGLDNSPLHF
V: TRBV3-1/TRBV3-2; D: .; size: .; J: TRBJ1-1; DNA: TGTGCCAGCAGTTACCAGGGAATCACTGAAGCTTTCTTT; CDR3: CASSYQGITEAFF
V: TRBV2; D: .; size: .; J: TRBJ2-1; DNA: TGTGCCAGCAGCTTTACAGGTATCGAGCAGTTCTTC; CDR3: CASSFTGIEQFF
V: TRBV7-6; D: .; size: .; J: TRBJ2-2; DNA: TGTGCCAGCAGCTTAGCCATCGAGGGGGTAGTCACCGGGGAGCTGTTTTTT; CDR3: CASSLAIEGVVTGELFF
V: TRBV10-3; D: .; size: few; J: TRBJ1-1; DNA: TGTGCCATCAGTGCAACAACCGCCGGACAGTGGAATGAAGCTTTCTTT; CDR3: CAISATTAGQWNEAFF
V: TRBV19; D: .; size: .; J: TRBJ1-6; DNA: TGTGCCACTTCCCGAACAGTCGTCGATTCACCCCTCCACTTT; CDR3: CATSRTVVDSPLHF
V: TRBV7-6; D: TRBD1; size: .; J: TRBJ1-3; DNA: TGTGCCAGCAGCTTGGGACAGGGGGCATCTGGAAACACCATATATTTT; CDR3: CASSLGQGASGNTIYF
V: TRBV6-5; D: .; size: .; J: TRBJ1-4; DNA: TGTGCCAGCGTGGGGCAGGGGTACGAAAAACTGTTTTTT; CDR3: CASVGQGYEKLFF